One sample yielded the 28 T cell receptor beta chains listed below, sequenced in a study of OX40 agonist ivuxolimab in advanced cancers. TCRdb's table, derived via immunoSEQ multiplex PCR, lists solely in-frame clones and lacks some. The sample shows tens of thousands of clones, 75% to 85% of them seen only once. Sequencing was performed on CD4+ or CD8+ T cells sorted from blood, taken in a trial of the OX40 agonist ivuxolimab. All receptors derive from an adult with an advanced solid tumor such as melanoma, head and neck, liver or kidney cancer.

V gene TRBV6-6 combines with J gene TRBJ2-5; TRBD1 might be the D (6 bases). The germline CDR1 and CDR2 sequences are MNHNY and SVGAGI (reference sequence). Trimming took 6 bases from V and 2 from J, leaving 13 bases between them. The CDR3 totals 14 residues. Written as DNA, the CDR3 is TGTGCCAGCAGCCTAGGGGGTGTGCAAGAGACCCAGTACTTC. Translation: CASSLGGVQETQYF.

This chain joins TRBV5-4 and TRBJ1-6; 7 bases agree with TRBD1. The trim removed 2 bases at V and 10 bases at J, leaving 3 bases unmatched. This CDR3 contains 13 residues. Germline CDR1 reads SGHNT; CDR2 reads YYREEE (reference sequence). CDR3 amino acids: CASSLQGSSPLHF. Written as DNA, the CDR3 is TGTGCCAGCAGCTTACAGGGGTCCTCACCCCTCCACTTT.

The rearrangement joins TRBV29-1 to TRBJ1-2; D is undetermined. Germline V gene lookup returns CDR1 SQVTM and CDR2 ANQGSEA. V was trimmed by 5 bases and J by 2 bases, leaving 15 bases between them. The CDR3 has 14 amino acids. The CDR3 DNA sequence: TGCAGCGTTAATGGGCCAACTCTGAACTATGGCTACACCTTC. Translated, it gives CSVNGPTLNYGYTF.

The chain uses TRBV28 and TRBJ1-5; D is uncertain. V was trimmed by 4 bases and J by 1 base, leaving 8 bases between them. The CDR3 is 14 residues long. Germline V gene lookup returns CDR1 MDHEN and CDR2 SYDVKM. The CDR3 coding sequence is TGTGCCAGCAGTTCACCGGGGAGCAATCAGCCCCAGCATTTT. Residues: CASSSPGSNQPQHF.

The V and J genes are TRBV11-3 and TRBJ2-3; D possibly corresponds to TRBD2 (6 bases). Trimming removed 5 bases at V and 4 bases at J, with 10 bases between. In germline, CDR1 is SGHNT, CDR2 YENEEA. The CDR3 totals 13 residues. The CDR3 DNA is TGTGCCAGCAGCCTCGGACTATCAGATACGCAGTATTTT. The encoded protein is CASSLGLSDTQYF.

The chain combines TRBV29-1 with TRBJ2-1; 7 bases line up with TRBD2. With V trimmed by 6 bases and J by 6 bases, 8 bases remained unmatched. CDR3 size: 13 residues. In germline, CDR1 is SQVTM, CDR2 ANQGSEA. CDR3 bases: TGCAGCGTCGACCGGGACTACGGCAATGAGCAGTTCTTC. Translated: CSVDRDYGNEQFF.

V is TRBV5-1 and J is TRBJ2-2, with 11 positions matching TRBD1. Germline lookup yields CDR1 SGHRS and CDR2 YFSETQ. The CDR3 contains 17 residues. The V segment lost 4 bases and the J segment 7 bases; nucleotides outside the gene matches: 12. The CDR3 DNA reads TGCGCCAGCAGCCTCCTTAATCCCGGGACAGGGGGCGGGGAGCTGTTTTTT. As protein: CASSLLNPGTGGGELFF.

The chain has TRBV7-2 and TRBJ1-5, with TRBD1 identical over 8 bases. CDR1 and CDR2 (germline): SGHTA, FQGNSA. This CDR3 comprises 16 residues. Germline trimming cut 1 base from V and 3 bases from J; bases unmatched to any gene: 5. The CDR3 loop reads CASSLGTGGNNQPQHF. For the CDR3, the DNA is TGTGCCAGCAGCTTAGGTACAGGGGGGAACAATCAGCCCCAGCATTTT.

This clone was observed a single time. The rearrangement joins TRBV7-3 to TRBJ2-2; perhaps TRBD2 as D (5 bases). The CDR3 is 13 residues long. Germline CDR1 reads SGHTA; CDR2 reads FQGTGA. V lost 3 bases and J 4 bases, leaving 6 bases between the germline ends. The CDR3 bases are TGTGCCAGCAGCTTCCGGGGCACCGGGGAGCTGTTTTTT. Translating it yields CASSFRGTGELFF.

The V and J genes are TRBV10-3 and TRBJ2-1; D not certain. CDR3 length equals 15 residues. Germline V gives CDR1 ENHRY, CDR2 SYGVKD. V shed 0 bases and J shed 0 bases, with 6 bases lying between them. CDR3 bases: TGTGCCATCAGTGAGTCGGGCGGCTCCTACAATGAGCAGTTCTTC. It yields the protein CAISESGGSYNEQFF.

This clone has only one observation. This rearrangement joins TRBV27 to TRBJ2-3; D may be TRBD1 (6 bases). CDR1 and CDR2 from the germline V gene are MNHEY and SMNVEV (reference sequence). V was shortened by 6 bases and J by 7 bases, with 20 bases between the two germline ends. This CDR3 has 15 amino acids. For the CDR3, the DNA is TGTGCCAGCAGCCGCCTTGGGGCAGGGGAGCATACGCAGTATTTT. Its translation is CASSRLGAGEHTQYF.

The chain couples TRBV7-2 to TRBJ2-7, with 12 bases matching TRBD2. Per germline, CDR1 SGHTA and CDR2 FQGNSA. The CDR3 extends over 15 amino acids. Trimming removed 4 bases from V and 2 bases from J; junction bases left unmatched: 3. DNA of the CDR3: TGTGCCAGCAGCTCACTAGCGGGAGGAACCTACGAGCAGTACTTC. As protein: CASSSLAGGTYEQYF.

This chain connects TRBV7-7 to TRBJ2-5, with D possibly called TRBD1 or TRBD2 (5 bases each). The V and J ends lost 4 bases and 5 bases respectively, with 11 bases between them. The germline V gene has CDR1 SSHAT and CDR2 FNYEAQ (reference sequence). The CDR3 runs to 13 residues. DNA for the CDR3: TGTGCCAGCAGCTCCTGGGGGAGCGAGACCCAGTACTTC. Protein sequence: CASSSWGSETQYF. Supplemented by reference TRBV7-7 and TRBJ2-5, the full variable domain reads GAGVSQSPRYKVTKRGQDVTLRCDPISSHATLYWYQQALGQGPEFLTYFNYEAQPDKSGLPSDRFSAERPEGSISTLTIQRTEQRDSAMYRCASSSWGSETQYFGPGTRLLVL.

This chain joins TRBV5-1 and TRBJ2-7; no firm D call. The length of the CDR3 is 12 residues. V lost 4 bases to trimming and J lost 4 bases, with 9 bases between them. CDR1 and CDR2 from the germline V gene are SGHRS and YFSETQ. Here the CDR3 reads CASSVDGYEQYF. CDR3 in DNA: TGCGCCAGCAGCGTTGACGGGTACGAGCAGTACTTC.

The CDR3 DNA is TGTGCCAGCAGTTACTCGGAAGGAGATCAGCCCCAGCATTTT. Translated: CASSYSEGDQPQHF. V usage is TRBV6-5 and J usage is TRBJ1-5; no definite D call. V was trimmed by 0 bases and J by 5 bases, leaving 8 bases between them. The CDR3 is made up of 14 amino acids. Germline V CDR1 and CDR2: MNHEY, SVGAGI.

This chain connects TRBV18 to TRBJ1-1, with 7 bases lining up with TRBD1. V was pared by 3 bases and J by 6 bases, with 13 bases of the junction left unmatched. From germline, CDR1 is KGHSH and CDR2 LQKENI. The CDR3 length is 16 residues. CDR3 DNA: TGTGCCAGCTCACCGTCACAGACCACAGGGGTCGCTGAAGCTTTCTTT. It encodes CASSPSQTTGVAEAFF.

The rearrangement uses TRBV15 and TRBJ1-4; D unclear. V lost 0 bases and J lost 5, with 10 bases in between. The germline V gene encodes CDR1 LNHNV and CDR2 YYDKDF (reference sequence). This CDR3 has 15 amino acids. As DNA, the CDR3 is TGTGCCACCAGCAGAGATCTTGGACGGAATGAAAAACTGTTTTTT. Translating it yields CATSRDLGRNEKLFF.

The gene calls are TRBV5-1 and TRBJ1-6; D remains ambiguous. Trimming pared 4 bases from V and 8 bases from J, leaving 16 bases between. The CDR3 is 15 amino acids. CDR1 is SGHRS, CDR2 YFSETQ, per germline. The CDR3 is CASSRSADPDSPLHF. CDR3 coding DNA: TGCGCCAGCAGCCGCTCCGCGGACCCTGATTCACCCCTCCACTTT.

The chain joins TRBV6-5 to TRBJ2-7; TRBD2 matches 11 bases. With V trimmed by 3 bases and J by 2 bases, 0 bases remained unmatched. The germline gives CDR1 MNHEY, CDR2 SVGAGI. CDR3 size: 14 residues. Written as DNA, the CDR3 is TGTGCCAGCAGTTATAGCGGGAGGGCCTACGAGCAGTACTTC. Residues: CASSYSGRAYEQYF.

Details on this clone: The junction does not match germline at one end; this may be a read error. Additional DNA sequences in this sample encode the identical CDR3. CDR3 sequence: CASSSGPSAGELFF. CDR3 nucleotide sequence: TGCGCCAGCAGCTCCGGCCCGTCGGCCGGGGAGCTGTTTTTT. The rearrangement joins TRBV7-2 to TRBJ2-2; no definite D call. The CDR3 contains 14 residues. Germline V gene lookup returns CDR1 SGHTA and CDR2 FQGNSA.

The gene calls are TRBV7-9 and TRBJ2-7; 11 bases align to TRBD2. The CDR3 length is 18 residues. V lost 2 bases, J lost 0 bases, and 9 bases stayed unmatched. Germline V lookup: CDR1 SEHNR, CDR2 FQNEAQ (reference sequence). The CDR3 coding sequence is TGTGCCAGCAGCTTAAGGGACAGAGGGACTAGCGGCTCCTACGAGCAGTACTTC. Translation gives CASSLRDRGTSGSYEQYF.

The V and J genes are TRBV9 and TRBJ2-3; 11 bases agree with TRBD2. V trimming: 0 bases; J trimming: 6 bases; junction bases outside the gene matches: 6. CDR1 and CDR2 from the germline V gene are SGDLS and YYNGEE. The CDR3 loop spans 16 amino acids. For the CDR3, the DNA is TGTGCCAGCAGCGTAGACCTAGCGGGGGGCAGGGATACGCAGTATTTT. Translated, it gives CASSVDLAGGRDTQYF.

V is TRBV18 and J is TRBJ2-5; tentative D call: TRBD1 (6 bases). The CDR3 totals 13 residues. V lost 8 bases and J 3 bases, leaving 13 bases between the germline ends. Germline loops: CDR1 KGHSH, CDR2 LQKENI. In DNA form, the CDR3 reads TGTGCCAGCCGTGAGGGGGTGGAAGAGACCCAGTACTTC. Its translation: CASREGVEETQYF.

Regarding this clone: Other DNA variants within this sample encode the same CDR3. The chain has TRBV9 and TRBJ2-3; the D is unclear. Trimming removed 0 bases at V and 1 base at J, with 9 bases between. This CDR3 is built from 15 residues. Germline V gene lookup returns CDR1 SGDLS and CDR2 YYNGEE. CDR3 nucleotides: TGTGCCAGCAGCGTAGGGTCAATAGGCACAGATACGCAGTATTTT. This sequence encodes CASSVGSIGTDTQYF.

This clone has a handful of counts. The genes are TRBV6-1 and TRBJ2-7, with D unresolved. This CDR3 is built from 14 residues. Trimming cost V 0 bases and J 3 bases, with 9 bases left between them. The germline V gene has CDR1 MNHNS and CDR2 SASEGT. DNA for the CDR3: TGTGCCAGCAGTGAAGCAAGGCTAAACTACGAGCAGTACTTC. Encoded protein: CASSEARLNYEQYF.

This clone was detected only a few times. The V gene is TRBV18, the J gene TRBJ2-1; TRBD2 matches 11 bases. The CDR3 totals 14 residues. Germline V gives CDR1 KGHSH, CDR2 LQKENI. The V segment lost 5 bases and the J segment 9 bases; nucleotides outside the gene matches: 6. The CDR3 nucleotides read TGTGCCAGCTCAGAACTAGCGGGAGCGGGTGAGCAGTTCTTC. Amino acids: CASSELAGAGEQFF.

The rearrangement links TRBV2 to TRBJ1-4; D possibly corresponds to TRBD1 (5 bases). Germline lookup yields CDR1 SNHLY and CDR2 FYNNEI. The V end lost 4 bases, the J end lost 2 bases, and 11 bases lay between the germline ends. This CDR3 is 15 amino acids long. The CDR3 spells CASSGRASTNEKLFF. The CDR3 coding sequence is TGTGCCAGCAGTGGCAGGGCAAGCACTAATGAAAAACTGTTTTTT.

The chain joins TRBV5-1 to TRBJ2-5; D gene ambiguous. Germline-derived CDR1 and CDR2 are SGHRS and YFSETQ. This CDR3 contains 15 residues. V lost 0 bases to trimming and J lost 5 bases, with 14 bases between them. The CDR3, as DNA: TGCGCCAGCAGCTTGGCCGGAACTATGTCGGAGACCCAGTACTTC. This encodes CASSLAGTMSETQYF.